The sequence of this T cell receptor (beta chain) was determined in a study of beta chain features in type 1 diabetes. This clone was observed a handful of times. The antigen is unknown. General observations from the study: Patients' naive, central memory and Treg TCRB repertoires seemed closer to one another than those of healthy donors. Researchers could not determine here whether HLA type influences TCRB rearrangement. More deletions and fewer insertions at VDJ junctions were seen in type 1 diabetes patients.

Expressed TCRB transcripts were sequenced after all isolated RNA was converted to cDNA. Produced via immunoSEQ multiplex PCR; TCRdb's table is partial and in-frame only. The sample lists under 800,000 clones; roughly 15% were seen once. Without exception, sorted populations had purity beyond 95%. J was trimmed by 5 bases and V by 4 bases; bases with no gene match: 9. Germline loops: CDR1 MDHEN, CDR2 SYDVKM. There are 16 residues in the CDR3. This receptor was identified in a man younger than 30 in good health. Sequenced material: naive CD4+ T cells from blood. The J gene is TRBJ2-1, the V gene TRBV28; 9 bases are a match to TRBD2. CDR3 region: CASSSSGRPADNEQFF. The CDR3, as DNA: TGTGCCAGCAGTTCGAGCGGGAGGCCCGCGGACAATGAGCAGTTCTTC.